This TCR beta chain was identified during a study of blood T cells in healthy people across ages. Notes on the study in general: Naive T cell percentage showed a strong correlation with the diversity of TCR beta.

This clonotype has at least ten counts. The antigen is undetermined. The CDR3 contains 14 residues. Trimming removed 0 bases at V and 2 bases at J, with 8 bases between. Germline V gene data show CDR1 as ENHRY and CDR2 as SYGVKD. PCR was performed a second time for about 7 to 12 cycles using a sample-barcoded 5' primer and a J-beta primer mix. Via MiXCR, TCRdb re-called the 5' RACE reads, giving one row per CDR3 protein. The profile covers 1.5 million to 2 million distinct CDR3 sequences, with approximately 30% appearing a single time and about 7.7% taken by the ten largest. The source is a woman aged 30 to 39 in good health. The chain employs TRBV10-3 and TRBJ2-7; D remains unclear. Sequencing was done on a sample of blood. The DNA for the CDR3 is TGTGCCATCAGTGAGTCTGGGCAAGCCTACGAGCAGTACTTC. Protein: CAISESGQAYEQYF.